The sample holds one count of the clone carrying this TCR beta chain. V gave up 9 bases and J gave up 0 bases; unmatched junction bases: 27. Germline V gene lookup returns CDR1 SGHTA and CDR2 FQGTGA. The CDR3 is 21 residues long. These data come from a study of blood T cell repertoires in COVID-19. Study processing details: Quantification of nucleated cells was approximated via reference gene primer amplification. TCRdb keeps only in-frame clones here, not all; method: immunoSEQ multiplex PCR. The D gene and trimming were derived from the DNA, and the V and J assignments and clone size from that table. The data show 150,000 to 200,000 clones, with more than 70% seen just once and approximately 6% held by the top ten.

This receptor was identified in a middle-aged man who had recovered from COVID-19. Sequencing was done on a sample of PBMCs or T cells enriched from blood (not recorded which). The J gene is TRBJ1-1, the V gene TRBV7-3; 8 nucleotides line up with TRBD1. The CDR3 DNA is TGTGCCAGGCCGGAAAGCGGCTTAAGGTTGTGGACAGGGCTTTTGAACACTGAAGCTTTCTTT. As protein: CARPESGLRLWTGLLNTEAFF.